The 13 T cell receptor beta chains below come from one sample, sequenced in a study of OX40 agonist ivuxolimab in advanced cancers. Assay: immunoSEQ multiplex PCR; the TCRdb copy retains only in-frame clones and omits some. The table includes tens of thousands of clones, 90% detected once. The sequences come from CD4+ or CD8+ T cells sorted from blood, collected in a trial of the OX40 agonist ivuxolimab. Source of these receptors: an adult with an advanced solid tumor such as melanoma, head and neck, liver or kidney cancer.

The V and J genes are TRBV11-2 and TRBJ2-1, with D unresolved. CDR3 length: 12 amino acids. Trimming pared 3 bases from V and 4 bases from J, leaving 4 bases between. The germline gives CDR1 SGHAT, CDR2 FQNNGV. The CDR3 DNA follows: TGTGCCAGCAGCTTCGGGTACAATGAGCAGTTCTTC. Translated, it gives CASSFGYNEQFF. The full variable domain, completed using reference TRBV11-2 and TRBJ2-1, is EAGVAQSPRYKIIEKRQSVAFWCNPISGHATLYWYQQILGQGPKLLIQFQNNGVVDDSQLPKDRFSAERLKGVDSTLKIQPAKLEDSAVYLCASSFGYNEQFFGPGTRLTVL.

A single count supports this clone. The V gene is TRBV10-3, the J gene TRBJ1-1, with TRBD1 identical over 8 bases. Looked up from germline, CDR1 is ENHRY and CDR2 is SYGVKD. The V segment lost 2 bases and the J segment 1 base; nucleotides outside the gene matches: 6. This CDR3 region has 16 residues. CDR3 sequence reads: CAISETWTGKNTEAFF. The CDR3 DNA sequence: TGTGCCATCAGTGAGACCTGGACAGGGAAGAACACTGAAGCTTTCTTT.

This chain uses TRBV4-1 with TRBJ1-1; TRBD1 aligns across 7 bases. The CDR3 sequence is 15 residues long. Trimming cost V 0 bases and J 4 bases; bases outside gene matches: 5. CDR1 and CDR2 from the germline V gene are MGHRA and YSYEKL. CDR3: CASSQDRAGGTEAFF. DNA of the CDR3: TGCGCCAGCAGCCAAGATCGGGCAGGGGGCACTGAAGCTTTCTTT.

This sequence joins TRBV9 and TRBJ1-2; no reliable D call. V was cut by 4 bases and J by 4 bases, with 8 bases left in between. Germline CDR1 and CDR2: SGDLS and YYNGEE. There are 12 residues in the CDR3. The CDR3 reads CASSTRSYGYTF. The DNA for the CDR3 is TGTGCCAGCAGCACACGATCCTATGGCTACACCTTC.

This chain joins TRBV6-6 and TRBJ2-3; D is ambiguous. The CDR3 spans 11 residues. Germline loops: CDR1 MNHNY, CDR2 SVGAGI (reference sequence). Trimming took off 6 bases at V and 2 bases at J, with 3 bases between the two ends. Here the CDR3 reads CASSHTDTQYF. For the CDR3, the DNA is TGTGCCAGCAGCCACACAGATACGCAGTATTTT.

The rearrangement uses TRBV20-1 and TRBJ1-1; no firm D call. This CDR3 is built from 11 residues. Germline lookup yields CDR1 DFQATT and CDR2 SNEGSKA (reference sequence). With 5 bases removed from V and 5 bases from J, the gap between germline ends came to 9 bases. The CDR3 nucleotides read TGCAGTGCTCCTCTTCTGACTGAAGCTTTCTTT. The encoded protein is CSAPLLTEAFF.

The V gene is TRBV6-5, the J gene TRBJ1-1; the D gene is possibly TRBD1 (5 bases). Germline V CDR1 and CDR2: MNHEY, SVGAGI. V dropped 10 bases and J dropped 1 base, with 19 bases sitting between them. The CDR3 is 15 residues long. The CDR3 loop is CANSNGAGGNTEAFF. CDR3 coding DNA: TGTGCCAACAGCAATGGGGCCGGGGGGAACACTGAAGCTTTCTTT.

This sequence joins TRBV6-1 and TRBJ2-7, with 8 bases aligning to TRBD2. J lost 3 bases, V lost 6 bases, and 7 bases had no gene match. This CDR3 is 14 amino acids long. The germline gives CDR1 MNHNS, CDR2 SASEGT. The CDR3 reads CASRAGGTIYEQYF. The CDR3 nucleotides are TGTGCCAGCAGGGCGGGAGGTACAATCTACGAGCAGTACTTC.

CDR3: CASSLTGENIQYF. CDR3 sequence (DNA): TGTGCCAGCAGTTTAACAGGGGAAAACATTCAGTACTTC. V gene TRBV27 combines with J gene TRBJ2-4; 7 bases fit TRBD1. This CDR3 contains 13 residues. The germline V gene has CDR1 MNHEY and CDR2 SMNVEV (reference sequence). The trim removed 2 bases at V and 5 bases at J, leaving 0 bases unmatched.

The chain employs TRBV14 and TRBJ2-1; D is perhaps TRBD1 (5 bases). The V gene's germline CDR1 is SGHDN and CDR2 FVKESK. This CDR3 region has 15 residues. Trimming removed 2 bases at V and 7 bases at J, with 15 bases between. The CDR3 reads CASSQHLDTLNEQFF. The CDR3 DNA reads TGTGCCAGCAGCCAACACCTGGACACACTTAATGAGCAGTTCTTC.

The V call is TRBV6-4, the J call TRBJ1-2; TRBD1 might be the D (5 bases). The CDR3 has 13 amino acids. Germline lookup yields CDR1 MRHNA and CDR2 SNTAGT. V was pared by 3 bases and J by 8 bases, with 13 bases between. CDR3 nucleotide sequence: TGTGCCAGCAGTGAAGTTGGGGGGTCCGGCTACACCTTC. Protein: CASSEVGGSGYTF.

V and J are TRBV7-2 and TRBJ2-1; D remains unclear. Trimming stripped 3 bases from V and 4 bases from J, with 7 bases between. Germline CDR1 reads SGHTA; CDR2 reads FQGNSA. This CDR3 contains 13 residues. CDR3 sequence (DNA): TGTGCCAGCAGCTTTGGGCTTTACAATGAGCAGTTCTTC. It is translated as CASSFGLYNEQFF.

V and J are TRBV4-1 and TRBJ2-3; 7 bases fit TRBD2. The germline V gene has CDR1 MGHRA and CDR2 YSYEKL. V gave up 7 bases and J gave up 2 bases; unmatched junction bases: 9. The CDR3 spans 15 residues. The CDR3 nucleotides are TGCGCCAGCACTCATGGACTAGACTACACAGATACGCAGTATTTT. It is translated as CASTHGLDYTDTQYF.